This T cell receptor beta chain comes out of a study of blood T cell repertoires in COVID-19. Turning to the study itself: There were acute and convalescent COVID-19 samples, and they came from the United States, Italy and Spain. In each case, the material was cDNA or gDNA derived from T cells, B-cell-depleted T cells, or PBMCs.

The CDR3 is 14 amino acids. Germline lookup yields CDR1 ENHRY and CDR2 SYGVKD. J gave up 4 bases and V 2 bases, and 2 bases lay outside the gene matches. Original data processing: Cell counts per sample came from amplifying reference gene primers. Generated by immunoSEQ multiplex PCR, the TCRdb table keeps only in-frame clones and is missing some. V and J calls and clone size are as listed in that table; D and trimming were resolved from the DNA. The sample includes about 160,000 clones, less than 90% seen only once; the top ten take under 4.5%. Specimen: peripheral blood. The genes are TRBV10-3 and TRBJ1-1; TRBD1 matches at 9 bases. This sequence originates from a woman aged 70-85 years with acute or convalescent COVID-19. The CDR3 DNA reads TGTGCCATCAGTGAGCCGACAGGGGGCACTGAAGCTTTCTTT. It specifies CAISEPTGGTEAFF.